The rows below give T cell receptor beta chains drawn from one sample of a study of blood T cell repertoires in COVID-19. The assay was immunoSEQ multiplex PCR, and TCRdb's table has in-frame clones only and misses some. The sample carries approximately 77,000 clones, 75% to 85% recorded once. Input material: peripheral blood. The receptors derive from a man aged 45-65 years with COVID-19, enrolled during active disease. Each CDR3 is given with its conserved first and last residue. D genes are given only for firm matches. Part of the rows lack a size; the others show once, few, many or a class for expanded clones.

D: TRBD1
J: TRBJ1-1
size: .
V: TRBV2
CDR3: CASRPQGPFTEAFF
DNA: TGTGCCAGCAGACCACAGGGGCCTTTCACTGAAGCTTTCTTT

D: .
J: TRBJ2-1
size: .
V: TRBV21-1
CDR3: CASSIPGLELNEQFF
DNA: TGTGCCAGCAGCATCCCGGGACTGGAATTAAATGAGCAGTTCTTC

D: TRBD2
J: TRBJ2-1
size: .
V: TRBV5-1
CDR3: CASSLGTSGIHEQFF
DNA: TGCGCCAGCAGCCTTGGGACTAGCGGGATCCATGAGCAGTTCTTC

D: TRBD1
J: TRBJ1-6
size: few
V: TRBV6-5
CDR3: CASSLDRSNSPLHF
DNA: TGTGCCAGCAGTCTGGACAGGAGTAATTCACCCCTCCACTTT

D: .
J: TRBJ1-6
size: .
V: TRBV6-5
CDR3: CASSSPRSPLHF
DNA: TGTGCCAGCAGTTCCCCCAGGTCACCCCTCCACTTT

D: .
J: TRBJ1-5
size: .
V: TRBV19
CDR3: CASNIQGGNQPQHF
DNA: TGTGCCAGTAACATTCAGGGTGGCAATCAGCCCCAGCATTTT

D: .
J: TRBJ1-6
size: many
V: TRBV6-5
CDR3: CASSITGFGSPLHF
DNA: TGTGCCAGCAGTATTACAGGGTTCGGCTCACCCCTCCACTTT

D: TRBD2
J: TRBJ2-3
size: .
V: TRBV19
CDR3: CASRTSGDSTDTQYF
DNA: TGTGCCAGCAGGACTAGCGGGGACAGCACAGATACGCAGTATTTT

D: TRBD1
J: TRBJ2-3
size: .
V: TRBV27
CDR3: CASSLPPGQGADTQYF
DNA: TGTGCCAGCAGTTTGCCCCCCGGACAGGGGGCGGATACGCAGTATTTT

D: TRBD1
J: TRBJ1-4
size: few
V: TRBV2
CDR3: CASTWQGAGTNEKLFF
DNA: TGTGCCAGCACCTGGCAGGGGGCTGGAACTAATGAAAAACTGTTTTTT

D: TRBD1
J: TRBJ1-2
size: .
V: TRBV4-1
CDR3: CASSHQTGGAGGYTF
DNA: TGCGCCAGCAGCCACCAGACAGGGGGCGCTGGTGGCTACACCTTC

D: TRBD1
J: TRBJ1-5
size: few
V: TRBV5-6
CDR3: CASSLRGTGAQPQHF
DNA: TGTGCCAGCAGCTTGAGGGGGACAGGTGCTCAGCCCCAGCATTTT

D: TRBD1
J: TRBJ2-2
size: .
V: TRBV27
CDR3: CATRTGGNTGELFF
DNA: TGTGCCACCCGGACAGGGGGGAACACCGGGGAGCTGTTTTTT

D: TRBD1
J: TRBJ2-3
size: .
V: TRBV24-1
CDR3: CATSARDRGSDTQYF
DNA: TGTGCCACCAGTGCCCGGGACAGGGGGTCAGATACGCAGTATTTT

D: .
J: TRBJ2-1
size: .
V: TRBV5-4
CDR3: CASSPAGGNEQFF
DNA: TGTGCCAGCAGCCCGGCAGGTGGCAATGAGCAGTTCTTC

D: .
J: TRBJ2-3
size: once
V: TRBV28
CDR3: CASSQGGSTDTQYF
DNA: TGTGCCAGCAGTCAAGGCGGGAGCACAGATACGCAGTATTTT

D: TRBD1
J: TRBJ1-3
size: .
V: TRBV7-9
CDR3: CASSFDRDPGNTIYF
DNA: TGTGCCAGCAGCTTCGACAGGGACCCCGGAAACACCATATATTTT

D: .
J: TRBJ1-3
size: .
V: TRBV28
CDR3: CASRAQGTGNTIYF
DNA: TGTGCCAGCAGAGCACAGGGTACTGGAAACACCATATATTTT

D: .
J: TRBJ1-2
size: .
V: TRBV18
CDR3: CASSPGQANYGYTF
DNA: TGTGCCAGCTCACCGGGACAAGCTAACTATGGCTACACCTTC

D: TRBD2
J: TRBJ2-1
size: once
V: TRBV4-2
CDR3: CASSPSSAGGPENEQFF
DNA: TGTGCCAGCAGCCCTTCGTCGGCGGGAGGGCCTGAGAATGAGCAGTTCTTC

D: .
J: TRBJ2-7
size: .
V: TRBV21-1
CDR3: CASSKGEHCGRGMYEQYF
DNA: TGTGCCAGCAGCAAAGGGGAGCATTGTGGGCGGGGAATGTACGAGCAGTACTTC

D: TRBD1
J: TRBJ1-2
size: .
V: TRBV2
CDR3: CASELGTVGGYTF
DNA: TGTGCCAGCGAGCTAGGGACAGTGGGTGGCTACACCTTC

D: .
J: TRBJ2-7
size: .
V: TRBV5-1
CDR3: CASSPGAGRGSYEQYF
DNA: TGCGCCAGCAGCCCCGGGGCCGGGCGGGGATCCTACGAGCAGTACTTC

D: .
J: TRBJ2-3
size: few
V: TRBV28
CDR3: CASTMTNTQYF
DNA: TGTGCCAGCACCATGACAAATACGCAGTATTTT

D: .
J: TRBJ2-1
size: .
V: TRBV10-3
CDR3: CAISEGQYNEQFF
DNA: TGTGCCATCAGTGAGGGACAATACAATGAGCAGTTCTTC

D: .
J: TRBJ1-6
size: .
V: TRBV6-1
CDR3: CASSEEGSTSPLHF
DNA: TGTGCCAGCAGTGAGGAGGGGAGCACTTCACCCCTCCACTTT

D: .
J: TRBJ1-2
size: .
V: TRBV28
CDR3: CASRRRSSDYGYTF
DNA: TGTGCCAGCAGGAGGCGGAGCAGCGACTATGGCTACACCTTC

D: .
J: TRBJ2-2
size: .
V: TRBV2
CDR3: CASRQNTGELFF
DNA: TGTGCCAGCAGACAGAACACCGGGGAGCTGTTTTTT

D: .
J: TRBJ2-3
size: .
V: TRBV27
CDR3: CASRAKVLRRGRTDTQYF
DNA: TGTGCCAGCAGGGCTAAGGTCTTGCGGCGGGGCCGCACAGATACGCAGTATTTT

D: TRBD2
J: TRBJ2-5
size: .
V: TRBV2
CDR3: CASTRGRGVGETQYF
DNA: TGTGCCAGCACCCGTGGGAGGGGAGTGGGAGAGACCCAGTACTTC

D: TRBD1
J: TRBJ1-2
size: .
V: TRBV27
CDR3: CASSFRTGYGYTF
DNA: TGTGCCAGCAGTTTCCGGACAGGGTATGGCTACACCTTC

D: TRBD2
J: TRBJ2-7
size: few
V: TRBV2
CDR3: CASVGVAGVANEQYF
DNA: TGTGCCAGCGTGGGGGTAGCGGGAGTTGCGAACGAGCAGTACTTC

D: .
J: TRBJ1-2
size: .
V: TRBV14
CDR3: CASSQRKTYGYTF
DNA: TGTGCCAGCAGCCAGAGGAAGACTTATGGCTACACCTTC

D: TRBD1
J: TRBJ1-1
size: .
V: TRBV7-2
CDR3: CASSASGTENTEAFF
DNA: TGTGCCAGCAGCGCATCCGGGACAGAGAACACTGAAGCTTTCTTT

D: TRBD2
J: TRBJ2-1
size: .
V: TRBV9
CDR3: CASSLRVIAGVNEQFF
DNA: TGTGCCAGCAGTCTGAGGGTGATAGCGGGAGTCAATGAGCAGTTCTTC

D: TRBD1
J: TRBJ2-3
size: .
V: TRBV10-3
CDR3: CATGTGGTDTQYF
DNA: TGTGCCACCGGGACAGGCGGCACAGATACGCAGTATTTT

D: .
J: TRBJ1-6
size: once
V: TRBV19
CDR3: CASSIGQEGNSPLHF
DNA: TGTGCCAGTAGTATAGGACAAGAAGGCAATTCACCCCTCCACTTT